This T cell receptor (beta chain) was profiled in a study of blood T cell repertoires in COVID-19. Germline values: CDR1 SGDLS, CDR2 YYNGEE. This CDR3 has 12 amino acids. V was shortened by 3 bases and J by 8 bases, with 11 bases between the two germline ends. The data were produced by immunoSEQ multiplex PCR, yet TCRdb's version contains in-frame clones alone and is incomplete. The sample contains 35,000 to 50,000 clones, about 91% of which appear only once. The chain links TRBV9 to TRBJ1-1; perhaps TRBD1 as D (6 bases). The sequenced material came from peripheral blood. This TCR came from a human donor in a cohort sampled during active COVID-19. The CDR3 coding sequence is TGTGCCAGCAGCGCGGACAGAGAAGAAGCTTTCTTT. Translating gives CASSADREEAFF.